The 21 T cell receptor beta chains reported below all come from one sample, sequenced in a study of identical twins. TCRdb called the 5' RACE reads again in MiXCR, with one record for every CDR3 protein. The sample holds 500,000 or so distinct CDR3 sequences, approximately 15% seen once. The sample was also reused in another study, on yellow fever vaccine responses in identical twins.

The sample consisted of CD4+ T cells sorted from blood. All receptors derive from a woman between 18 and 29 years old in good health.

The chain links TRBV4-3 to TRBJ2-3; D ambiguous. Germline V gene lookup returns CDR1 LGHNA and CDR2 YSLEER. This CDR3 has 18 residues. Trimming removed 0 bases at V and 6 bases at J, with 22 bases between. CDR3 in DNA: TGCGCCAGCAGCCAAGATCGGGTCCAGGAGCTCCGCAGGGATACGCAGTATTTT. The encoded protein is CASSQDRVQELRRDTQYF.

This clonotype occurred a few times. V usage is TRBV24-1 and J usage is TRBJ2-7; 8 nucleotides agree with TRBD1. V shed 4 bases, J shed 1 base, and the junction held 5 bases outside the gene matches. The CDR3 extends over 15 amino acids. The V gene's germline CDR1 is KGHDR and CDR2 SFDVKD. CDR3 residues: CATSETGARSYEQYF. Written as DNA, the CDR3 is TGTGCCACCAGTGAGACAGGGGCGAGGTCCTACGAGCAGTACTTC.

The chain employs TRBV7-3 and TRBJ2-7; weak D call: TRBD1 (5 bases). Germline V gene data show CDR1 as SGHTA and CDR2 as FQGTGA. The CDR3 consists of 14 residues. Deletions cut 2 bases from V and 5 bases from J, with 13 bases between. CDR3 nucleotides: TGTGCCAGCAGCTTAGGGATAGGGGTCGACGAGCAGTACTTC. As protein: CASSLGIGVDEQYF.

The J gene is TRBJ1-1, the V gene TRBV29-1; D unclear. V shed 5 bases and J shed 4 bases, with 11 bases lying between them. CDR3 size: 12 residues. The germline V gene has CDR1 SQVTM and CDR2 ANQGSEA. CDR3 residues: CSVRRDPTEAFF. The CDR3 nucleotides are TGCAGCGTTAGACGCGACCCCACTGAAGCTTTCTTT.

This chain joins TRBV5-1 and TRBJ2-7; tentatively, D is TRBD2 (5 bases). The CDR3 consists of 15 residues. CDR1 and CDR2 (germline): SGHRS, YFSETQ. V was cut by 1 base and J by 3 bases, with 14 bases left in between. For the CDR3, the DNA is TGCGCCAGCAGCTTGTCCCCCGGGGTAAGCTACGAGCAGTACTTC. This sequence encodes CASSLSPGVSYEQYF.

This clonotype occurred many times. The chain is built from TRBV7-2 and TRBJ2-6, with D hard to call. Germline V gives CDR1 SGHTA, CDR2 FQGNSA. Trimming left V 2 bases short and J 0 bases short, with 2 bases between. The CDR3 covers 14 residues. The CDR3: CASSLNSGANVLTF. As DNA, the CDR3 is TGTGCCAGCAGCTTAAACTCTGGGGCCAACGTCCTGACTTTC.

This clonotype was seen at least ten times. This chain links TRBV15 with TRBJ2-7, with D perhaps given as TRBD1 or TRBD2 (5 bases each). The V gene lost 0 bases and the J gene lost 1 base, with 19 bases spanning the gap. The CDR3 is made up of 18 amino acids. The V gene's germline CDR1 is LNHNV and CDR2 YYDKDF (reference sequence). CDR3: CATSRDPPGALGSYEQYF. CDR3 coding DNA: TGTGCCACCAGCAGAGATCCCCCCGGGGCGCTAGGGTCCTACGAGCAGTACTTC.

The gene calls are TRBV28 and TRBJ2-1; the D gene is possibly TRBD1 (5 bases). The V and J ends lost 5 bases and 1 base respectively, with 12 bases between them. Germline V gene data show CDR1 as MDHEN and CDR2 as SYDVKM. CDR3 length: 15 residues. This CDR3 reads CASSQRKGSYNEQFF. CDR3 bases: TGTGCCAGCAGTCAGAGGAAGGGGTCCTACAATGAGCAGTTCTTC.

The sample holds a few counts of this clonotype. V is TRBV29-1 and J is TRBJ2-7, with a weak D call TRBD2 (6 bases). The V and J ends lost 6 bases and 0 bases respectively, with 12 bases between them. Germline CDR1 reads SQVTM; CDR2 reads ANQGSEA. This CDR3 has 13 residues. The CDR3 here is CSVGLLSSYEQYF. CDR3 sequence (DNA): TGCAGCGTGGGACTTTTGAGCTCCTACGAGCAGTACTTC.

This clonotype was seen a handful of times. The chain couples TRBV7-9 to TRBJ2-1; weak D call: TRBD1 (5 bases). The germline V and J ends were trimmed by 6 bases and 2 bases, with 11 bases remaining between them. The V gene's germline CDR1 is SEHNR and CDR2 FQNEAQ (reference sequence). The CDR3 is 14 amino acids. The CDR3 here is CASRGAPTYNEQFF. CDR3 in DNA: TGTGCCAGCAGAGGGGCACCAACCTACAATGAGCAGTTCTTC.

This clonotype occurred a few times. The J gene is TRBJ2-2, the V gene TRBV11-3; D is ambiguous. The CDR3 is 13 amino acids. The V and J ends lost 5 bases and 6 bases respectively, with 10 bases between them. From germline, CDR1 is SGHNT and CDR2 YENEEA. In DNA form, the CDR3 reads TGTGCCAGCAGCCGCGACGTGTCCGGGGAGCTGTTTTTT. Translated, it gives CASSRDVSGELFF.

This clonotype was seen only a few times. The chain joins TRBV29-1 to TRBJ2-3; TRBD2 aligns across 12 bases. Germline CDR1 is SQVTM and CDR2 is ANQGSEA. This CDR3 contains 11 residues. V lost 7 bases to trimming and J lost 9 bases; unmatched junction nucleotides: 2. DNA of the CDR3: TGCAGCGACACTAGCGGGAGGACGCAGTATTTT. Translating gives CSDTSGRTQYF.

This clonotype has only a few counts. The rearrangement joins TRBV15 to TRBJ2-1; 8 nucleotides match TRBD2. Germline V gene data show CDR1 as LNHNV and CDR2 as YYDKDF (reference sequence). This CDR3 is 16 amino acids long. Unmatched junction bases numbered 6, after V lost 1 base and J lost 4 bases. The CDR3 DNA is TGTGCCACCAGCAGAGTGAAGCGGGGGCGTTACAATGAGCAGTTCTTC. This encodes CATSRVKRGRYNEQFF.

This clonotype has only one observation. V gene TRBV11-2 combines with J gene TRBJ2-1; D is unresolved. The germline CDR1 and CDR2 sequences are SGHAT and FQNNGV. The CDR3 covers 15 residues. Trimming removed 0 bases at V and 6 bases at J, with 12 bases between. The DNA for the CDR3 is TGTGCCAGCAGCTTAGAAGGTGGCTTCCTCAATGAGCAGTTCTTC. As protein: CASSLEGGFLNEQFF. Full variable domain (remainder filled in from reference TRBV11-2 and TRBJ2-1): EAGVAQSPRYKIIEKRQSVAFWCNPISGHATLYWYQQILGQGPKLLIQFQNNGVVDDSQLPKDRFSAERLKGVDSTLKIQPAKLEDSAVYLCASSLEGGFLNEQFFGPGTRLTVL.

The V gene is TRBV12-3 or TRBV12-4, the J gene TRBJ2-3; 12 bases are a match to TRBD2. V lost 2 bases to trimming and J lost 10 bases; unmatched junction nucleotides: 7. The CDR3 is made up of 15 amino acids. CDR3 DNA sequence: TGTGCCAGCAGTTTACGACTAGCGGGAGAGGGTGCGCAGTATTTT. Amino acid sequence: CASSLRLAGEGAQYF.

This chain connects TRBV3-1 to TRBJ2-5; no definite D call. The CDR3 has 15 residues. The germline CDR1 and CDR2 sequences are LGHDT and YNNKEL (reference sequence). Trimming cost V 4 bases and J 2 bases, with 14 bases left between them. CDR3 sequence reads: CASSRGPSQQETQYF. CDR3 in DNA: TGTGCCAGCAGCCGCGGACCGAGCCAACAAGAGACCCAGTACTTC.

This clonotype appeared a few times. The rearrangement joins TRBV7-2 to TRBJ2-7, with 8 bases fitting TRBD2. This CDR3 region has 16 residues. With 4 bases clipped from V and 6 bases from J, the junction kept 14 bases outside the gene matches. The germline V gene encodes CDR1 SGHTA and CDR2 FQGNSA. As DNA, the CDR3 is TGTGCCAGCAGCTCCCCCAGATCGGGAGGGCCCGGCGAGCAGTACTTC. This gives the protein CASSSPRSGGPGEQYF.

This clonotype was detected only a few times. The gene calls are TRBV7-2 and TRBJ2-7; D may be TRBD2 (7 bases). V lost 1 base, J lost 5 bases, and 15 bases lay in between. Germline lookup yields CDR1 SGHTA and CDR2 FQGNSA. This CDR3 contains 15 residues. CDR3 sequence (DNA): TGTGCCAGCAGCTTAGTTGCGGGGAGGGGGGACGAGCAGTACTTC. Protein product: CASSLVAGRGDEQYF. The full variable domain, completed using reference TRBV7-2 and TRBJ2-7, is GAGVSQSPSNKVTEKGKDVELRCDPISGHTALYWYRQSLGQGLEFLIYFQGNSAPDKSGLPSDRFSAERTGGSVSTLTIQRTQQEDSAVYLCASSLVAGRGDEQYFGPGTRLTVT.

The chain employs TRBV6-1 and TRBJ2-1; 7 positions match TRBD2. The germline V gene has CDR1 MNHNS and CDR2 SASEGT. The CDR3 extends over 19 amino acids. After removal of 7 bases from V and 4 bases from J, the junction contained 22 bases not matched to a gene. The CDR3 protein is CASIHTGTGGAGRYNEQFF. The CDR3 coding sequence is TGTGCCAGCATCCACACCGGGACCGGGGGAGCGGGGAGATACAATGAGCAGTTCTTC.

This clonotype was seen many times. This chain joins TRBV18 and TRBJ1-1; D is undetermined. The CDR3 is made up of 13 amino acids. V gave up 1 base and J gave up 1 base, with 4 bases separating them. Germline CDR1 and CDR2: KGHSH and LQKENI. The CDR3 nucleotides are TGTGCCAGCTCACCACAGGGGAACACTGAAGCTTTCTTT. It codes for CASSPQGNTEAFF.

This clonotype was seen a handful of times. The V call is TRBV5-5, the J call TRBJ2-7; no firm D call. The CDR3 runs to 11 residues. Looked up from germline, CDR1 is SGHKS and CDR2 is YYEKEE (reference sequence). The V gene lost 1 base and the J gene lost 4 bases, with 3 bases spanning the gap. The CDR3 region has the DNA TGTGCCAGCAGCTTGATATACGAGCAGTACTTC. It is translated as CASSLIYEQYF.